This TCR beta chain stems from a study of T cell responses to AZD1222 COVID-19 vaccine. Produced via immunoSEQ multiplex PCR; TCRdb's table is partial and in-frame only. Here the sample spans about 120,000 clones, around 90% being singletons. The origin of this receptor is an adult who received the AZD1222 COVID-19 vaccine. The sequencing here drew on peripheral blood, taken 28 days after the second AZD1222 dose.

The chain's CDR3 is CASSPESSGLAGQETQYF. CDR3 in DNA: TGTGCCAGCAGCCCAGAGTCGTCGGGACTAGCGGGGCAAGAGACCCAGTACTTC. The chain carries TRBV3-1 (or the pseudogene TRBV3-2) and TRBJ2-5, with 13 bases lining up with TRBD2. Germline V gene lookup returns CDR1 LGHDT and CDR2 YNNKEL (reference sequence). The junction had 10 bases not matched to a gene; V was cut back by 4 bases and J by 2 bases. The CDR3 runs 18 residues.